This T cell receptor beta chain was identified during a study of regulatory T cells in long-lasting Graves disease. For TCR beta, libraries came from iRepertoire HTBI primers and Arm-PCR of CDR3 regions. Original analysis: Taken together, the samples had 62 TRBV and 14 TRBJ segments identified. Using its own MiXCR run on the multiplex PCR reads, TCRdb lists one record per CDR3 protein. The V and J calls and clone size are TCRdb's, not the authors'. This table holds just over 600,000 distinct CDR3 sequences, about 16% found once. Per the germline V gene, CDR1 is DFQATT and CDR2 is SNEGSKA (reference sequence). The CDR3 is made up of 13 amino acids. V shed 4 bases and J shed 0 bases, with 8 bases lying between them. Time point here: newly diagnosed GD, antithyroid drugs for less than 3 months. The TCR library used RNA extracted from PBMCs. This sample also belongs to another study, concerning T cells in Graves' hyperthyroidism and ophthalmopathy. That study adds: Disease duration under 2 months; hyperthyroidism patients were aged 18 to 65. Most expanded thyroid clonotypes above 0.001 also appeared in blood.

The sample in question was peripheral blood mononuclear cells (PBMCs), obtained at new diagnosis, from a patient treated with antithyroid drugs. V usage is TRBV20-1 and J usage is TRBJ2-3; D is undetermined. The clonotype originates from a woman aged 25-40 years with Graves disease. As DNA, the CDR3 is TGCAGTGCTATTAGGGTTAGCACAGATACGCAGTATTTT. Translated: CSAIRVSTDTQYF.